This TCR beta chain was identified during a study of blood T cells in healthy people across ages. General study results and limits: Researchers report that TCR beta diversity correlated strongly with naive T cell percentage.

For this clonotype: What it binds is unknown.

Primed by a sample-barcoded 5' primer and a J-beta primer mix, a second PCR proceeded for about 6 to 11 cycles. Each CDR3 protein is one row after TCRdb ran MiXCR on the 5' RACE reads. The top ten hold over 5% of the sample, which has over 1,200,000 distinct CDR3 sequences, roughly 59% seen once. V was trimmed by 0 bases and J by 1 base, leaving 10 bases between them. Germline CDR1 is SGHKS and CDR2 is YYEKEE (reference sequence). The CDR3 has 15 amino acids. Sequencing used blood. The J gene is TRBJ2-5, the V gene TRBV5-5; possibly TRBD1 for D (6 bases). The sequence came from a man in his late teens or twenties in good health. CDR3 nucleotides: TGTGCCAGCAGCTTGGGCAGGGGCATCCAAGAGACCCAGTACTTC. This sequence encodes CASSLGRGIQETQYF. Variable domain in full (rest from reference TRBV5-5 and TRBJ2-5): DAGVTQSPTHLIKTRGQQVTLRCSPISGHKSVSWYQQVLGQGPQFIFQYYEKEERGRGNFPDRFSARQFPNYSSELNVNALLLGDSALYLCASSLGRGIQETQYFGPGTRLLVL.